The 5 T cell receptor beta chains below were found in one sample sequenced in a study of CD8 T cells in Susac syndrome. Random-hexamer reverse transcription was applied to roughly 0.5 to 1 ug RNA. One entry per CDR3 protein results from TCRdb running MiXCR on the immunoSEQ multiplex PCR reads. The data show approximately 220,000 distinct CDR3 sequences, with around nine tenths seen just once and about 0.13% held by the top ten. The sequenced sample was CD8+ T cells from PBMCs. Every receptor here comes from a human donor with multiple sclerosis.

V gene TRBV6-5 combines with J gene TRBJ2-2; 9 bases fit TRBD1. CDR1 is MNHEY, CDR2 SVGAGI, per germline. J gave up 2 bases and V 0 bases, and 7 bases lay outside the gene matches. This CDR3 region has 18 residues. CDR3 DNA: TGTGCCAGCAGTTACTCCTCCCCGGGACAGGGCAACACCGGGGAGCTGTTTTTT. As protein: CASSYSSPGQGNTGELFF.

The chain combines TRBV6-1 with TRBJ2-7; tentatively, D is TRBD1 (6 bases). The CDR3 is 15 amino acids. Germline CDR1 reads MNHNS; CDR2 reads SASEGT. V shed 0 bases and J shed 6 bases, with 15 bases lying between them. The CDR3 protein is CASSEASLTGTEQYF. CDR3 bases: TGTGCCAGCAGTGAAGCGTCTCTAACAGGGACCGAGCAGTACTTC.

The chain carries TRBV15 and TRBJ2-5; maybe TRBD2 (7 bases). The CDR3 covers 17 residues. V lost 1 base and J lost 2, with 17 bases in between. Germline assignment: CDR1 LNHNV and CDR2 YYDKDF (reference sequence). This CDR3 is CATSRVGGGAYQETQYF. The DNA for the CDR3 is TGTGCCACCAGCAGAGTTGGGGGGGGCGCTTATCAAGAGACCCAGTACTTC. Full variable domain (outside the CDR3, taken from reference TRBV15 and TRBJ2-5): DAMVIQNPRYQVTQFGKPVTLSCSQTLNHNVMYWYQQKSSQAPKLLFHYYDKDFNNEADTPDNFQSRRPNTSFCFLDIRSPGLGDTAMYLCATSRVGGGAYQETQYFGPGTRLLVL.

This clonotype was counted a single time. The V and J genes are TRBV19 and TRBJ2-1, with D unresolved. V was clipped by 8 bases and J by 2 bases, with 13 bases between them. From germline, CDR1 is LNHDA and CDR2 SQIVND (reference sequence). CDR3 length equals 14 residues. This chain's CDR3 is CASGPRIAYNEQFF. For the CDR3, the DNA is TGTGCCAGTGGACCTCGAATCGCCTACAATGAGCAGTTCTTC.

V and J are TRBV7-6 and TRBJ2-1; unclear D gene. V was shortened by 5 bases and J by 4 bases, with 18 bases between the two germline ends. Germline V CDR1 and CDR2: SGHVS, FNYEAQ. This CDR3 is 16 amino acids long. CDR3 nucleotides: TGTGCCAGCAGCCCGCGACGGGTCGCGGATTACAATGAGCAGTTCTTC. Translated: CASSPRRVADYNEQFF.